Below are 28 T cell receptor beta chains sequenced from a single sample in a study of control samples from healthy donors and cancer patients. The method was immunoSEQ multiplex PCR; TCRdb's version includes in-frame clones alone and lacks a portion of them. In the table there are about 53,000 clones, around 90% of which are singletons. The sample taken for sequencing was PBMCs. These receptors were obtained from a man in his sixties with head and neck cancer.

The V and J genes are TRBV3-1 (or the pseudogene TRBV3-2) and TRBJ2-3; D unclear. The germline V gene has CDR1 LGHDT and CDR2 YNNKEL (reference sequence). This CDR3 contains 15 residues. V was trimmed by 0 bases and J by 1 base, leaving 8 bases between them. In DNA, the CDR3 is TGTGCCAGCAGCCAAGATATTGTGGGCACAGATACGCAGTATTTT. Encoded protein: CASSQDIVGTDTQYF.

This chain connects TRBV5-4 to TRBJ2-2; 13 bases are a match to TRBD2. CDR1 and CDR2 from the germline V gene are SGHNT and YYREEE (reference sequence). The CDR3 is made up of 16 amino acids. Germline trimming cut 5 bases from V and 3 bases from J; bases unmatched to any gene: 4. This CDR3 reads CASRFGLAGDTGELFF. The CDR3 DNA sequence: TGTGCCAGCAGATTCGGACTAGCGGGGGACACCGGGGAGCTGTTTTTT. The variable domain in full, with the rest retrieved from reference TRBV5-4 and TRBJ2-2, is ETGVTQSPTHLIKTRGQQVTLRCSSQSGHNTVSWYQQALGQGPQFIFQYYREEENGRGNFPPRFSGLQFPNYSSELNVNALELDDSALYLCASRFGLAGDTGELFFGEGSRLTVL.

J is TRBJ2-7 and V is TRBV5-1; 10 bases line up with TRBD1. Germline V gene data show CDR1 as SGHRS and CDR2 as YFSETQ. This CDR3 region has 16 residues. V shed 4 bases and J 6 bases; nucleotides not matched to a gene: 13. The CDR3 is CASSPRGGDRGGEQYF. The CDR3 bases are TGCGCCAGCAGCCCAAGGGGTGGGGACAGGGGCGGCGAGCAGTACTTC.

The CDR3 DNA sequence: TGCGCCAGCAGCCCGAAACAGGGCATGAACACTGAAGCTTTCTTT. Its translation: CASSPKQGMNTEAFF. The chain is built from TRBV4-3 and TRBJ1-1; perhaps TRBD1 as D (6 bases). The V end lost 4 bases, the J end lost 0 bases, and 12 bases lay between the germline ends. The CDR3 sequence is 15 residues long. In germline, CDR1 is LGHNA, CDR2 YSLEER.

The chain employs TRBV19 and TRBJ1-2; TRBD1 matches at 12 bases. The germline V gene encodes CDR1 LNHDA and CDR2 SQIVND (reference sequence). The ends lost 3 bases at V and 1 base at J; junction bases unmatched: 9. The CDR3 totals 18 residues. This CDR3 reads CASSMTAGQGAFNYGYTF. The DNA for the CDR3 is TGTGCCAGTAGTATGACAGCGGGACAGGGGGCCTTTAACTATGGCTACACCTTC.

The CDR3 DNA reads TGTGCCAGCAGTCTAGCGGGAGGGCCGACTGTATACGAGCAGTACTTC. The encoded protein is CASSLAGGPTVYEQYF. The gene calls are TRBV6-2 or TRBV6-3 and TRBJ2-7; 12 nucleotides align to TRBD2. Unmatched junction bases numbered 9, after V lost 5 bases and J lost 4 bases. The CDR3 runs 16 residues. Germline V CDR1 and CDR2: MNHEY, SVGEGT.

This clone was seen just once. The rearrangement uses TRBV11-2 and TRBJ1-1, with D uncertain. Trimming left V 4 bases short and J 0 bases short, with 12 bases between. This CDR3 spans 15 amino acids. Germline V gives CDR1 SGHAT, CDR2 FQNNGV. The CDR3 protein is CASSSPLRLNTEAFF. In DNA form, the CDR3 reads TGTGCCAGCAGCTCCCCACTCAGATTGAACACTGAAGCTTTCTTT.

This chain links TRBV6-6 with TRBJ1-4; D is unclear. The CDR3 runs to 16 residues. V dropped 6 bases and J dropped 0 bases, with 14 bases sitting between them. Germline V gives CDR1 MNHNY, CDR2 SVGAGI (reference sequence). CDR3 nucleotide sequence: TGTGCCAGCAGCTCTCATGAAGTAGCAACTAATGAAAAACTGTTTTTT. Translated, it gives CASSSHEVATNEKLFF.

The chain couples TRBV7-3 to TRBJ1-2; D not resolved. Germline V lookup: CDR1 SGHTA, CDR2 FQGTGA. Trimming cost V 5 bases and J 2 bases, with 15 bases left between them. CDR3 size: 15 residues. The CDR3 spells CASSISPEANYGYTF. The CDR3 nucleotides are TGTGCCAGCAGCATCTCTCCGGAGGCAAACTATGGCTACACCTTC.

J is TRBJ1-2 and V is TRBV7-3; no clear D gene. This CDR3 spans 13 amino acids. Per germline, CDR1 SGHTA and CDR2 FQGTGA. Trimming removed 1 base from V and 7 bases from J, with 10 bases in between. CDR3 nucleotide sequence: TGTGCCAGCAGCTTAATGGGAGGTGGTGGCTACACCTTC. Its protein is CASSLMGGGGYTF. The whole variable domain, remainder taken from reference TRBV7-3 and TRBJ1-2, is GAGVSQTPSNKVTEKGKYVELRCDPISGHTALYWYRQSLGQGPEFLIYFQGTGAADDSGLPNDRFFAVRPEGSVSTLKIQRTERGDSAVYLCASSLMGGGGYTFGSGTRLTVV.

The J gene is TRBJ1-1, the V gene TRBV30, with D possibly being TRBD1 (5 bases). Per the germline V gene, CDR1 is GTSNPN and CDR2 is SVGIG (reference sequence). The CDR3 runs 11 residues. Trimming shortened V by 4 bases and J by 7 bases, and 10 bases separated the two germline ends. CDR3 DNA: TGTGCCTGGACACAGGCTGATGAAGCTTTCTTT. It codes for CAWTQADEAFF.

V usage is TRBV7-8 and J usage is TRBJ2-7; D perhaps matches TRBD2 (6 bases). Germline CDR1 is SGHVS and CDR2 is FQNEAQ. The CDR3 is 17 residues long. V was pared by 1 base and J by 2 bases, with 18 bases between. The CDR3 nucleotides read TGTGCCAGCAGCTTAGGAGGAGGGAAGGATAATACCTACGAGCAGTACTTC. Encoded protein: CASSLGGGKDNTYEQYF.

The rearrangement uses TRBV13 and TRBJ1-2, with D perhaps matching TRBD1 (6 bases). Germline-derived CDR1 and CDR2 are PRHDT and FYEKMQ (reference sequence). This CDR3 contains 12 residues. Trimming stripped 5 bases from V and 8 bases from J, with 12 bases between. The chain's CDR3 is CASSRTGRGYTF. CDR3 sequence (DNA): TGTGCCAGCAGCCGCACAGGGCGCGGCTACACCTTC.

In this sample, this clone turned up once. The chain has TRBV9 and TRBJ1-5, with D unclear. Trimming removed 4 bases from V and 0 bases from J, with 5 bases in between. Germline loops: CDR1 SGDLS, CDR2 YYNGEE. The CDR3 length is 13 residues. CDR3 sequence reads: CASSSRSNQPQHF. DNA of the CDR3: TGTGCCAGCAGCTCCCGTAGCAATCAGCCCCAGCATTTT.

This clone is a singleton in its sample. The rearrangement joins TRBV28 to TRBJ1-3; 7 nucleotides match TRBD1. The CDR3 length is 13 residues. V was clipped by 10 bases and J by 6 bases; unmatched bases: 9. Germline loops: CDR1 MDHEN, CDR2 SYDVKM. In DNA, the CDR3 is TGTGCCACCGTACGACAGGGTGTAAACACCATATATTTT. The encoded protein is CATVRQGVNTIYF. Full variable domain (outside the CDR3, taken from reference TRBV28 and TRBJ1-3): DVKVTQSSRYLVKRTGEKVFLECVQDMDHENMFWYRQDPGLGLRLIYFSYDVKMKEKGDIPEGYSVSREKKERFSLILESASTNQTSMYLCATVRQGVNTIYFGEGSWLTVV.

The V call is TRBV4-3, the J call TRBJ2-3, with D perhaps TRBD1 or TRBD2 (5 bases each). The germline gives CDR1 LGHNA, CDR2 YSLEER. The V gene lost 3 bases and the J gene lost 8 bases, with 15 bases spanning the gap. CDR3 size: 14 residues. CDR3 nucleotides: TGCGCCAGCAGCCAGGGGACGGGGAGAGTTACGCAGTATTTT. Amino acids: CASSQGTGRVTQYF.

The CDR3 here is CASSHPLGRGNWNEQFF. In DNA form, the CDR3 reads TGTGCCAGCAGCCATCCCCTAGGGAGGGGGAACTGGAATGAGCAGTTCTTC. V gene TRBV3-1 (or the pseudogene TRBV3-2) combines with J gene TRBJ2-1, with D possibly being TRBD2 (7 bases). The CDR3 runs 17 residues. Germline V gives CDR1 LGHDT, CDR2 YNNKEL (reference sequence). The V gene lost 3 bases and the J gene lost 7 bases, with 22 bases spanning the gap.

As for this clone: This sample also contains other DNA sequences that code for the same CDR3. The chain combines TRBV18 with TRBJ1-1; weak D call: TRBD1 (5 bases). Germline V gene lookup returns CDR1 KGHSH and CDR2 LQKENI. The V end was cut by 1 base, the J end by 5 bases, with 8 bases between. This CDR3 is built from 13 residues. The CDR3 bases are TGTGCCAGCTCACCACGACAGAGTACTGAAGCTTTCTTT. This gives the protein CASSPRQSTEAFF.

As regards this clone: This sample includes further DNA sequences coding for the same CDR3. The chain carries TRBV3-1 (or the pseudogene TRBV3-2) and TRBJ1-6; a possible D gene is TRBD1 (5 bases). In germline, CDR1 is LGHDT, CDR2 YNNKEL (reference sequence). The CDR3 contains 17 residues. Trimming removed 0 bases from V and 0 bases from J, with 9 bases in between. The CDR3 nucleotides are TGTGCCAGCAGCCAAGAGGGACGGAGCTCCTATAATTCACCCCTCCACTTT. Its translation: CASSQEGRSSYNSPLHF.

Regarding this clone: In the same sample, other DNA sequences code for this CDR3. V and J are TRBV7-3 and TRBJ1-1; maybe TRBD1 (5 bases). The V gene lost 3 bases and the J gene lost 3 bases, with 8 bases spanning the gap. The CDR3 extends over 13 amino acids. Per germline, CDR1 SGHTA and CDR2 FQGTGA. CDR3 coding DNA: TGTGCCAGCAGCTTTGGCAGGGACACTGAAGCTTTCTTT. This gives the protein CASSFGRDTEAFF.

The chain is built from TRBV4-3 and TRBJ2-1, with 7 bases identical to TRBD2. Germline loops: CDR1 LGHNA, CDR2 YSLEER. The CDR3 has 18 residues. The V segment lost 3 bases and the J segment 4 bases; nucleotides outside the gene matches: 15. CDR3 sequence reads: CASSQDHARGGAYNEQFF. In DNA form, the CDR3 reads TGCGCCAGCAGCCAGGACCATGCCCGCGGGGGTGCTTACAATGAGCAGTTCTTC.

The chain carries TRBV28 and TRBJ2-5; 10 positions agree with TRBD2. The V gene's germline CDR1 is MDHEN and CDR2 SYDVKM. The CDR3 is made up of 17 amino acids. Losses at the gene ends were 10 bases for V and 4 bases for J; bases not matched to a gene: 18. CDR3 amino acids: CATKKGAGGPRSETQYF. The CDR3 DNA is TGTGCCACCAAAAAGGGAGCGGGAGGGCCTCGGTCAGAGACCCAGTACTTC.

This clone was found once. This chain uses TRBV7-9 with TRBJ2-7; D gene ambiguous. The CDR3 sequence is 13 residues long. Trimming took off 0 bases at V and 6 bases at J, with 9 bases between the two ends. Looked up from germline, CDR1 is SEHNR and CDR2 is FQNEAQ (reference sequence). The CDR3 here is CASSLATPFEQYF. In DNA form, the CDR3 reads TGTGCCAGCAGCTTAGCGACCCCCTTCGAGCAGTACTTC.

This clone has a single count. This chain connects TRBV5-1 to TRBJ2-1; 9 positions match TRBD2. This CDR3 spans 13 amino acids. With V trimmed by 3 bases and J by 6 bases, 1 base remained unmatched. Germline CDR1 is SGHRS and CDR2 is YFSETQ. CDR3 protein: CASSSSGTNEQFF. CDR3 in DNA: TGCGCCAGCAGCTCTAGCGGGACCAATGAGCAGTTCTTC. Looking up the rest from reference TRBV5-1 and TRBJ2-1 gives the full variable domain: KAGVTQTPRYLIKTRGQQVTLSCSPISGHRSVSWYQQTPGQGLQFLFEYFSETQRNKGNFPGRFSGRQFSNSRSEMNVSTLELGDSALYLCASSSSGTNEQFFGPGTRLTVL.

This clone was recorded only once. Here the CDR3 reads CASSLDKLDNSPLHF. Written as DNA, the CDR3 is TGCGCCAGCAGCTTGGACAAGTTGGATAATTCACCCCTCCACTTT. The rearrangement uses TRBV5-1 and TRBJ1-6; D is unresolved. Germline CDR1 SGHRS, CDR2 YFSETQ. The CDR3 runs 15 residues. V lost 0 bases to trimming and J lost 5 bases, with 9 bases between them.

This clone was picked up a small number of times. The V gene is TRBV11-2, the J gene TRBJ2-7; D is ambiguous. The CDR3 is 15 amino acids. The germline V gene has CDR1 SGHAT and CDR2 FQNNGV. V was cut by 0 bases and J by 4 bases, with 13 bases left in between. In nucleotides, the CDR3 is TGTGCCAGCAGCTTAGAGACGGGTGTGGGGTACGAGCAGTACTTC. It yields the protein CASSLETGVGYEQYF.

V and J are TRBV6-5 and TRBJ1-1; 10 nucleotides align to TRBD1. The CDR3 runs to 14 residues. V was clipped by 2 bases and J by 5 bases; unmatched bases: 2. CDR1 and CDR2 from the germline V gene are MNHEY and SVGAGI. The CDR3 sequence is CASSYGQGVTEAFF. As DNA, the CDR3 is TGTGCCAGCAGTTACGGACAGGGGGTGACTGAAGCTTTCTTT.

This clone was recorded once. CDR3 loop: CASSYRDSYNSPLHF. The CDR3, as DNA: TGTGCCAGCAGTTATAGGGACTCCTATAATTCACCCCTCCACTTT. The chain is built from TRBV6-6 and TRBJ1-6; D remains unclear. The germline gives CDR1 MNHNY, CDR2 SVGAGI (reference sequence). Between the trimmed V and J ends, which lost 3 bases and 0 bases, there was a span of 6 bases. This CDR3 has 15 residues.